These 29 T cell receptor beta chains were all obtained from the same sample, sequenced in a study of blood T cell repertoires in COVID-19. Profiling relied on immunoSEQ multiplex PCR, and the TCRdb table lists in-frame clones only, not all of them. The table shows under 250,000 clones, with 84% occurring only once. The sequencing sample was made of peripheral blood. The receptors were gathered from a woman aged 35 to 49 who had recovered from COVID-19.

The gene calls are TRBV6-5 and TRBJ1-5; unclear D gene. This CDR3 is 14 amino acids long. Looked up from germline, CDR1 is MNHEY and CDR2 is SVGAGI. V shed 8 bases and J shed 3 bases, with 14 bases lying between them. The CDR3 bases are TGTGCCAGCCGAGGGATAAGTGTCAATCAGCCCCAGCATTTT. This encodes CASRGISVNQPQHF.

This clone was found a few times. The J gene is TRBJ2-2, the V gene TRBV29-1, with a tentative D call TRBD2 (5 bases). Germline V gene lookup returns CDR1 SQVTM and CDR2 ANQGSEA. This CDR3 has 13 amino acids. Between the trimmed V and J ends, which lost 4 bases and 2 bases, there was a span of 8 bases. Written as DNA, the CDR3 is TGCAGCGTTGTCTCGGGAAACACCGGGGAGCTGTTTTTT. Translation: CSVVSGNTGELFF.

The chain is built from TRBV27 and TRBJ2-2, with 12 nucleotides matching TRBD1. There are 15 residues in the CDR3. J was trimmed by 6 bases and V by 5 bases; bases with no gene match: 4. Germline CDR1 reads MNHEY; CDR2 reads SMNVEV (reference sequence). DNA of the CDR3: TGTGCCAGCAGTCGGGGACAGGGGGCTGCCGGGGAGCTGTTTTTT. Amino acids: CASSRGQGAAGELFF.

The chain uses TRBV10-3 and TRBJ2-5, with 8 bases aligning to TRBD2. CDR1 ENHRY and CDR2 SYGVKD come from the germline V gene. The CDR3 sequence is 15 residues long. J was trimmed by 1 base and V by 2 bases; bases with no gene match: 3. CDR3 loop: CAISEGSGVQETQYF. The CDR3 DNA reads TGTGCCATCAGTGAGGGTAGCGGGGTCCAAGAGACCCAGTACTTC.

V usage is TRBV27 and J usage is TRBJ1-1, with a tentative D call TRBD1 (5 bases). The CDR3 is 15 residues long. The germline V gene has CDR1 MNHEY and CDR2 SMNVEV (reference sequence). Between the trimmed V and J ends, which lost 3 bases and 0 bases, there was a span of 11 bases. The CDR3 nucleotides are TGTGCCAGCAGTTTTTCGGGACTCCTGAACACTGAAGCTTTCTTT. It codes for CASSFSGLLNTEAFF.

The V gene is TRBV10-3, the J gene TRBJ2-3, with D possibly matching TRBD1 (5 bases). The CDR3 has 15 residues. V was shortened by 3 bases and J by 0 bases, with 10 bases between the two germline ends. The germline V gene encodes CDR1 ENHRY and CDR2 SYGVKD. The CDR3: CAISDARASTDTQYF. CDR3 coding DNA: TGTGCCATCAGTGACGCCAGGGCAAGCACAGATACGCAGTATTTT.

The gene calls are TRBV4-2 and TRBJ2-5; TRBD1 agrees at 12 bases. Germline V gene sequence: CDR1 LGHNA, CDR2 YNFKEQ. The CDR3 sequence is 16 residues long. J lost 7 bases, V lost 1 base, and 7 bases had no gene match. The CDR3, as DNA: TGTGCCAGCAGCCAAGTAGGGACAGGGGGCGTCTGGACCCAGTACTTC. This translates into CASSQVGTGGVWTQYF.

The chain links TRBV3-1 (or the pseudogene TRBV3-2) to TRBJ1-1; D is perhaps TRBD1 (5 bases). V dropped 5 bases and J dropped 4 bases, with 17 bases sitting between them. There are 15 residues in the CDR3. Germline CDR1 and CDR2: LGHDT and YNNKEL (reference sequence). The CDR3 sequence is CASSARPGEGTEAFF. CDR3 nucleotides: TGTGCCAGCAGCGCACGCCCGGGGGAAGGCACTGAAGCTTTCTTT.

This clone was seen only once. V and J are TRBV28 and TRBJ1-1; TRBD1 might be the D (6 bases). The CDR3 sequence is 14 residues long. The V end lost 7 bases, the J end lost 0 bases, and 12 bases lay between the germline ends. Germline V CDR1 and CDR2: MDHEN, SYDVKM. CDR3 sequence reads: CASNQGQLNTEAFF. In nucleotides, the CDR3 is TGTGCCAGCAACCAGGGGCAACTGAACACTGAAGCTTTCTTT. Full variable domain (remainder filled in from reference TRBV28 and TRBJ1-1): DVKVTQSSRYLVKRTGEKVFLECVQDMDHENMFWYRQDPGLGLRLIYFSYDVKMKEKGDIPEGYSVSREKKERFSLILESASTNQTSMYLCASNQGQLNTEAFFGQGTRLTVV.

This chain uses TRBV28 with TRBJ1-3; 8 nucleotides align to TRBD1. Germline trimming cut 3 bases from V and 0 bases from J; bases unmatched to any gene: 4. CDR3 size: 16 residues. Germline-derived CDR1 and CDR2 are MDHEN and SYDVKM. The CDR3 reads CASSFRTGRSGNTIYF. In DNA form, the CDR3 reads TGTGCCAGCAGTTTCCGGACAGGGCGCTCTGGAAACACCATATATTTT.

There are a few counts of this clone. V usage is TRBV9 and J usage is TRBJ1-3, with D uncertain. The ends were cut back, 4 bases at V and 0 bases at J, with 11 bases in the middle. The CDR3 runs to 15 residues. The germline CDR1 and CDR2 sequences are SGDLS and YYNGEE. This CDR3 is CASSNTANSGNTIYF. CDR3 coding DNA: TGTGCCAGCAGCAATACTGCTAACTCTGGAAACACCATATATTTT.

This clone appeared once. The chain employs TRBV4-1 and TRBJ1-4; D perhaps matches TRBD1 (5 bases). This CDR3 spans 17 amino acids. Trimming shortened V by 1 base and J by 4 bases, and 16 bases separated the two germline ends. The germline gives CDR1 MGHRA, CDR2 YSYEKL. CDR3 sequence reads: CASSQGPTRGNNEKLFF. CDR3 nucleotide sequence: TGCGCCAGCAGCCAAGGGCCAACCCGGGGGAATAATGAAAAACTGTTTTTT.

This clone was found once. Being one base from a much bigger clone, this may be a read error. Other DNA sequences in the same sample also yield this CDR3. The chain links TRBV5-1 to TRBJ1-1, with TRBD1 as a possible D gene (5 bases). Trimming removed 0 bases at V and 0 bases at J, with 9 bases between. CDR1 is SGHRS and CDR2 is YFSETQ in the germline V gene. The CDR3 runs to 15 residues. The CDR3 region has the DNA TGCGCCAGCAGCTTGGCCGCAGGGTTGAACACTGAAGCTTTCTTT. Translation gives CASSLAAGLNTEAFF.

This chain links TRBV6-1 with TRBJ2-7, with unresolved D. Trimming removed 3 bases at V and 3 bases at J, with 6 bases between. The CDR3 covers 12 residues. Germline CDR1 and CDR2: MNHNS and SASEGT. CDR3 sequence reads: CASSDSHYEQYF. In DNA, the CDR3 is TGTGCCAGCAGTGACAGTCACTACGAGCAGTACTTC.

This clone has a handful of counts. The chain carries TRBV15 and TRBJ2-1; 11 bases line up with TRBD2. Germline CDR1 and CDR2: LNHNV and YYDKDF (reference sequence). The CDR3 is 18 amino acids. The V and J ends lost 4 bases and 0 bases, in that order; junction bases with no gene match: 8. Here the CDR3 DNA reads TGTGCCACCAGCACCTTAGCGGGGGGGTCCAGCTCCTACAATGAGCAGTTCTTC. Encoded protein: CATSTLAGGSSSYNEQFF.

The chain is built from TRBV4-1 and TRBJ2-3, with 8 nucleotides matching TRBD2. Germline V gene sequence: CDR1 MGHRA, CDR2 YSYEKL. V shed 1 base, J shed 0 bases, and the junction held 0 bases outside the gene matches. This CDR3 spans 15 amino acids. CDR3 in amino acids: CASSQVAGSTDTQYF. CDR3 DNA sequence: TGCGCCAGCAGCCAAGTAGCGGGGAGCACAGATACGCAGTATTTT.

The rearrangement links TRBV9 to TRBJ1-1; 9 nucleotides line up with TRBD1. This CDR3 region has 14 residues. Trimming at V came to 3 bases and at J to 1 base, leaving 1 base not matched to a gene. Germline V lookup: CDR1 SGDLS, CDR2 YYNGEE. The CDR3 region has the DNA TGTGCCAGCAGCGGGACAGGGGCGAACACTGAAGCTTTCTTT. It encodes CASSGTGANTEAFF.

This sequence joins TRBV3-1 (or the pseudogene TRBV3-2) and TRBJ1-2; possible D gene TRBD1, 6 bases. CDR3 length: 15 amino acids. Deletions cut 4 bases from V and 4 bases from J, with 16 bases between. Germline V gene data show CDR1 as LGHDT and CDR2 as YNNKEL (reference sequence). Here the CDR3 DNA reads TGTGCCAGCAGCCCGGGACAACCAAATGTCTATGGCTACACCTTC. Translation: CASSPGQPNVYGYTF.

This clone was picked up one time. The CDR3 spells CAISEGQGGETQYF. The CDR3 region has the DNA TGTGCCATCAGTGAGGGACAGGGCGGGGAGACCCAGTACTTC. The chain employs TRBV10-3 and TRBJ2-5; 8 bases are a match to TRBD1. With 2 bases clipped from V and 5 bases from J, the junction kept 4 bases outside the gene matches. The CDR3 totals 14 residues. Germline V gene lookup returns CDR1 ENHRY and CDR2 SYGVKD.

CDR3 loop: CASSVAYSTGRTGELFF. CDR3 nucleotide sequence: TGTGCCAGCAGCGTAGCTTATTCGACAGGGCGCACCGGGGAGCTGTTTTTT. The rearrangement links TRBV9 to TRBJ2-2, with TRBD1 matching over 7 bases. Germline trimming cut 0 bases from V and 4 bases from J; bases unmatched to any gene: 9. The germline V gene has CDR1 SGDLS and CDR2 YYNGEE. The CDR3 is 17 amino acids.

The chain combines TRBV5-4 with TRBJ1-2; 9 bases match TRBD1. The germline V gene encodes CDR1 SGHNT and CDR2 YYREEE (reference sequence). The ends lost 2 bases at V and 7 bases at J; junction bases unmatched: 9. This CDR3 is 15 amino acids long. CDR3 amino acids: CASSFDGTGWVGYTF. CDR3 sequence (DNA): TGTGCCAGCAGCTTTGACGGGACAGGGTGGGTTGGCTACACCTTC.

This rearrangement joins TRBV6-5 to TRBJ1-5; tentatively, D is TRBD1 (5 bases). CDR3 length: 13 amino acids. V lost 4 bases to trimming and J lost 5 bases, with 9 bases between them. CDR1 MNHEY and CDR2 SVGAGI come from the germline V gene. This CDR3 reads CASSFGADQPQHF. DNA of the CDR3: TGTGCCAGCAGTTTTGGGGCAGATCAGCCCCAGCATTTT.

This chain links TRBV6-5 with TRBJ2-7, with a weak D call TRBD2 (6 bases). The V gene's germline CDR1 is MNHEY and CDR2 SVGAGI. Trimming removed 8 bases at V and 2 bases at J, with 19 bases between. The length of the CDR3 is 15 residues. CDR3 in DNA: TGTGCCAGCCTTTCAACGGGACTCCCGACCTACGAGCAGTACTTC. Translating it yields CASLSTGLPTYEQYF.

This chain joins TRBV29-1 and TRBJ2-5; D is undetermined. Trimming shortened V by 4 bases and J by 2 bases, and 11 bases separated the two germline ends. Germline V gives CDR1 SQVTM, CDR2 ANQGSEA. The CDR3 covers 13 residues. CDR3 sequence reads: CSVAAGIQETQYF. As DNA, the CDR3 is TGCAGCGTTGCGGCAGGTATTCAAGAGACCCAGTACTTC.

The chain combines TRBV11-2 with TRBJ1-6; D not resolved. The V end was cut by 0 bases, the J end by 0 bases, with 6 bases between. Germline CDR1 and CDR2: SGHAT and FQNNGV. CDR3 length: 16 amino acids. The CDR3 nucleotides read TGTGCCAGCAGCTTAGATATTAGCTCCTATAATTCACCCCTCCACTTT. Protein product: CASSLDISSYNSPLHF. Based on the CDR3 plus reference TRBV11-2 and TRBJ1-6, the full variable domain is EAGVAQSPRYKIIEKRQSVAFWCNPISGHATLYWYQQILGQGPKLLIQFQNNGVVDDSQLPKDRFSAERLKGVDSTLKIQPAKLEDSAVYLCASSLDISSYNSPLHFGNGTRLTVT.

The chain has TRBV6-5 and TRBJ1-1; no definite D call. This CDR3 spans 14 amino acids. Germline V gene sequence: CDR1 MNHEY, CDR2 SVGAGI. V gave up 8 bases and J gave up 1 base, with 14 bases separating them. CDR3 sequence (DNA): TGTGCCAGCCACAGAGAATTTAGGAACACTGAAGCTTTCTTT. Translating it yields CASHREFRNTEAFF.

This clone was observed a few times. J is TRBJ2-1 and V is TRBV7-2, with TRBD1 matching over 10 bases. After removal of 4 bases from V and 3 bases from J, the junction contained 6 bases not matched to a gene. CDR1 is SGHTA, CDR2 FQGNSA, per germline. The length of the CDR3 is 16 residues. The CDR3, as DNA: TGTGCCAGCAGCTCCCGACAGGGGGCTAACTACAATGAGCAGTTCTTC. Encoded protein: CASSSRQGANYNEQFF.

The chain carries TRBV9 and TRBJ1-5, with TRBD1 identical over 9 bases. The junction had 5 bases not matched to a gene; V was cut back by 4 bases and J by 6 bases. This CDR3 comprises 14 residues. CDR1 and CDR2 from the germline V gene are SGDLS and YYNGEE. CDR3 bases: TGTGCCAGCAGCCCGACAGGGGGAAGTCAGCCCCAGCATTTT. It translates to CASSPTGGSQPQHF.

The gene calls are TRBV5-1 and TRBJ1-4, with a tentative D call TRBD1 (5 bases). The V end lost 4 bases, the J end lost 3 bases, and 13 bases lay between the germline ends. This CDR3 spans 15 amino acids. Germline V CDR1 and CDR2: SGHRS, YFSETQ. The CDR3 bases are TGCGCCAGCAGCCCACGGGGGGTACCTAATGAAAAACTGTTTTTT. Its translation: CASSPRGVPNEKLFF.